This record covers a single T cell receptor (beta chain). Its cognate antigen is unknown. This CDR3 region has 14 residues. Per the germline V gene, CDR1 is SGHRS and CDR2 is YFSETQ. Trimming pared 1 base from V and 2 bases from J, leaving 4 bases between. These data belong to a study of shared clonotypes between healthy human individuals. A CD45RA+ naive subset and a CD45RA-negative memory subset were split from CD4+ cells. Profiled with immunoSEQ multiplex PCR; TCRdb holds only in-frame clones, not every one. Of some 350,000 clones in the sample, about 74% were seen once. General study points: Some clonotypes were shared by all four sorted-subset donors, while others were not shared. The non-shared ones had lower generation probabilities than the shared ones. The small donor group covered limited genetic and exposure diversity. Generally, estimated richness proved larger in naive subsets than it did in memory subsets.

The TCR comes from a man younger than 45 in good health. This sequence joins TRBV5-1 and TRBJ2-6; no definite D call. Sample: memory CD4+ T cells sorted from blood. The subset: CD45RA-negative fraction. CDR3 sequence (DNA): TGCGCCAGCAGCTTGTTTGCTGGGGCCAACGTCCTGACTTTC. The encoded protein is CASSLFAGANVLTF. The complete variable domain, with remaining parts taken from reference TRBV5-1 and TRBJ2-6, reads KAGVTQTPRYLIKTRGQQVTLSCSPISGHRSVSWYQQTPGQGLQFLFEYFSETQRNKGNFPGRFSGRQFSNSRSEMNVSTLELGDSALYLCASSLFAGANVLTFGAGSRLTVL.